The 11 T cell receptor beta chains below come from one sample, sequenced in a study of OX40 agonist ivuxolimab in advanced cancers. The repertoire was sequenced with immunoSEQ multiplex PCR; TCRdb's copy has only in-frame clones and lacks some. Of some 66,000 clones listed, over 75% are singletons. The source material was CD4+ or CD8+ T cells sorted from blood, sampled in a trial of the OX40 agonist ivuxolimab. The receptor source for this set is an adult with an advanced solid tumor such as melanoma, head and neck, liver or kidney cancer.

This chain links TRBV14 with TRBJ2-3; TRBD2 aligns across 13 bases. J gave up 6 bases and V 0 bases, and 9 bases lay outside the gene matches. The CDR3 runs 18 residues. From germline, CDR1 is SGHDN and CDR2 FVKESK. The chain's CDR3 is CASSQDRGLAGFSDTQYF. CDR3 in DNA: TGTGCCAGCAGCCAAGACCGGGGACTAGCGGGGTTCAGCGATACGCAGTATTTT.

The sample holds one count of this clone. CDR3 region: CASRVPGLTYEQYF. The CDR3, as DNA: TGTGCCAGCAGGGTCCCGGGACTAACCTACGAGCAGTACTTC. The V and J genes are TRBV2 and TRBJ2-7; TRBD2 matches 7 bases. Germline V gives CDR1 SNHLY, CDR2 FYNNEI. The V and J ends lost 6 bases and 2 bases, in that order; junction bases with no gene match: 7. The CDR3 loop spans 14 amino acids.

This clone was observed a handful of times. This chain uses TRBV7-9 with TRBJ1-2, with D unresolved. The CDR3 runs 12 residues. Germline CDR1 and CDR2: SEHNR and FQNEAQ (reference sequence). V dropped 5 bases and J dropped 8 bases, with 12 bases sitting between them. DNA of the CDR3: TGTGCCAGCAGCCCGCAGAGTCGCGGCTACACCTTC. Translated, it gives CASSPQSRGYTF.

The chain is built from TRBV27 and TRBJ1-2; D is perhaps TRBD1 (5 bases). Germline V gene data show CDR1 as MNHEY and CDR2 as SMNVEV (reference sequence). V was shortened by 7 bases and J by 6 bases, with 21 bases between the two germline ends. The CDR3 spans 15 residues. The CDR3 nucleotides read TGTGCCAGCACCCAGGCTGCCGGGACGCATGATGGCTACACCTTC. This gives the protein CASTQAAGTHDGYTF.

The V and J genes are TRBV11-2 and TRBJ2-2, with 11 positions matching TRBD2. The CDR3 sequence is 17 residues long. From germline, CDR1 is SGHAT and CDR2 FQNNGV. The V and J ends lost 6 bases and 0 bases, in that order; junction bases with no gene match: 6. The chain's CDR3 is CASSHGTSGSNTGELFF. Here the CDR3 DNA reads TGTGCCAGCAGTCACGGGACTAGCGGTTCGAACACCGGGGAGCTGTTTTTT.

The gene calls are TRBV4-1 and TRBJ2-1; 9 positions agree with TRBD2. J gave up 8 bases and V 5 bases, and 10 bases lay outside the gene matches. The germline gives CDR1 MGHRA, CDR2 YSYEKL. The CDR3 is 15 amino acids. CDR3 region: CASSFRLAVSHEQFF. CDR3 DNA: TGCGCCAGCAGCTTCCGACTAGCGGTCTCGCATGAGCAGTTCTTC.

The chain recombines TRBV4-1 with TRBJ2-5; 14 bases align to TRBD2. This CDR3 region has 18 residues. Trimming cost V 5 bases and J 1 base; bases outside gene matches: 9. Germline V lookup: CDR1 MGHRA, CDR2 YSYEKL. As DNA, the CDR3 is TGCGCCAGCAGCTCCCGACTAGCGGGAGGGCCTGCCCAAGAGACCCAGTACTTC. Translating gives CASSSRLAGGPAQETQYF.

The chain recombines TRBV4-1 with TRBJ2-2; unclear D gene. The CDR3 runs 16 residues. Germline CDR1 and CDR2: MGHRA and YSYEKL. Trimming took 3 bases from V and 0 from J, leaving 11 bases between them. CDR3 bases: TGCGCCAGCAGCCACCTCTCGGCTTCGAACACCGGGGAGCTGTTTTTT. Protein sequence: CASSHLSASNTGELFF.

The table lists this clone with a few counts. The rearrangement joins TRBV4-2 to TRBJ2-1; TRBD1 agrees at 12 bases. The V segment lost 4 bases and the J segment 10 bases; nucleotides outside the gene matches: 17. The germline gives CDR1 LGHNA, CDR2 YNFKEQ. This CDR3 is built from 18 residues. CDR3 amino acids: CASSLLSSPGQGAGEQFF. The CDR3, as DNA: TGTGCCAGCAGCCTCCTATCCTCCCCGGGACAGGGGGCAGGAGAGCAGTTCTTC.

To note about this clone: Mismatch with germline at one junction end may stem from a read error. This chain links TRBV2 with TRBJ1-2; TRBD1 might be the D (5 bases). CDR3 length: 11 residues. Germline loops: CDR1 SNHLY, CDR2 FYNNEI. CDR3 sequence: CASRDLTEASF. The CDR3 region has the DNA TGTGCCAGCAGAGACCTGACAGAAGCCAGCTTC.

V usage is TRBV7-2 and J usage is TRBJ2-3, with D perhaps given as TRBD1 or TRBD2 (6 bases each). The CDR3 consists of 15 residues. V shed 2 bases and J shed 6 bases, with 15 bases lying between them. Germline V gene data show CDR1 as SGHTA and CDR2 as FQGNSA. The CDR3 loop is CASSLKGGRLDTQYF. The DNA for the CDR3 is TGTGCCAGCAGCTTAAAGGGGGGCCGGCTGGATACGCAGTATTTT.